This is a list of T cell receptor beta chains from one sample in a study of blood T cell repertoires in COVID-19. Produced via immunoSEQ multiplex PCR; TCRdb's table is partial and in-frame only. The repertoire holds 130,000 or so clones, with 86% as singletons. Sequenced material: peripheral blood. These receptors came from a woman aged 55-69 years with acute or convalescent COVID-19. Both conserved end residues are part of each CDR3. The order of the fields is D gene, J gene, clone size, CDR3 length, V gene, CDR3 DNA, CDR3 protein. D genes are given only for firm matches. Expanded clones are given a class, and other clones once, few, many or no size at all.

>TRBD1|TRBJ1-1|-|15|TRBV4-1
TGCGCCAGCAGCCAGGCCCACAGGGGGGACACTGAAGCTTTCTTT
CASSQAHRGDTEAFF
>-|TRBJ2-7|-|12|TRBV4-3
TGCGCCAGCAGCCAAGATTTGAGCGTACAGTACTTC
CASSQDLSVQYF
>TRBD1|TRBJ1-2|-|15|TRBV28
TGTGCCAGCAGTTACGCGACAGAGGGGGCCTATGGCTACACCTTC
CASSYATEGAYGYTF
>-|TRBJ2-3|-|14|TRBV6-1
TGTGCCAGCAGTGAAGGGGGGGTCAGAGATACGCAGTATTTT
CASSEGGVRDTQYF
>TRBD2|TRBJ2-3|-|15|TRBV6-5
TGTGCCAGCAGCCGGACTAGCCCCAGTACAGATACGCAGTATTTT
CASSRTSPSTDTQYF
>TRBD1|TRBJ2-1|few|18|TRBV7-7
TGTGCTAGCAGCTTAGCCGAGACCGGGACAGGGTCCTACAATGAGCAGTTCTTC
CASSLAETGTGSYNEQFF
>-|TRBJ2-7|-|13|TRBV10-3
TGTGCCATCACCCCCGGACAGACCTACGAGCAGTACTTC
CAITPGQTYEQYF
>-|TRBJ1-6|-|14|TRBV19
TGTGCCAGTAGTCGGGCAGGGAGGGCTTCACCCCTCCACTTT
CASSRAGRASPLHF
>TRBD2|TRBJ2-7|-|13|TRBV7-8
TGTGCCAGCAGCCCGGGGGGATACTACGAGCAGTACTTC
CASSPGGYYEQYF
>-|TRBJ1-1|once|14|TRBV7-2
TGTGCCAGCAGCTTAGGAGGTGCGGTCACTGAAGCTTTCTTT
CASSLGGAVTEAFF
>TRBD1|TRBJ1-1|-|14|TRBV3-1/TRBV3-2
TGTGCCAGCACCAAACAGGGGGCGCGAACTGAAGCTTTCTTT
CASTKQGARTEAFF
>-|TRBJ2-5|-|14|TRBV10-2
TGCGCCAGCAGCGGGATAACCCCGGCGGGGACCCAGTACTTC
CASSGITPAGTQYF
>TRBD1|TRBJ1-2|-|12|TRBV19
TGTGCCAGTACCATTACAGGGGATGGCTACACCTTC
CASTITGDGYTF
>-|TRBJ2-3|-|16|TRBV27
TGTGCCAGCAGTTTATCAGGACTACCATCCACAGATACGCAGTATTTT
CASSLSGLPSTDTQYF
>TRBD2|TRBJ2-7|-|15|TRBV24-1
TGTGCCACCAGTGATCCCCGACTAGCTGGAAACGAGCAGTACTTC
CATSDPRLAGNEQYF
>-|TRBJ2-3|-|13|TRBV12-3/TRBV12-4
TGTGCCAGCAGTTCTGAAAGGACTTCTACGCAGTATTTT
CASSSERTSTQYF
>-|TRBJ1-4|once|17|TRBV24-1
TGTGCCACCAGTGATCCGCCGGGAGGGGATGCTAATGAAAAACTGTTTTTT
CATSDPPGGDANEKLFF
>TRBD1|TRBJ1-2|once|14|TRBV6-1
TGTGCCAGCAGTGAAGACAGGGGAAACTATGGCTACACCTTC
CASSEDRGNYGYTF
>TRBD1|TRBJ1-1|-|14|TRBV25-1
TGTGCCAGCAGTGGGACAGGGGTTTCCACTGAAGCTTTCTTT
CASSGTGVSTEAFF
>TRBD1|TRBJ2-7|-|13|TRBV5-1
TGCGCCACCTCGGGACAGGGGGGCTACGAGCAGTACTTC
CATSGQGGYEQYF
>TRBD1|TRBJ1-1|-|13|TRBV11-3
TGTGCCAGCAGCTTAGTGACAGGGGCTGAAGCTTTCTTT
CASSLVTGAEAFF
>-|TRBJ1-3|-|15|TRBV1
TGCACCAGCAGCCCCGGGGAGGGGGTTAGAAACACCATATATTTT
CTSSPGEGVRNTIYF
>-|TRBJ1-2|-|11|TRBV12-3/TRBV12-4
TGTGCCAGCAGTAATCAGCGGGGCTACACCTTC
CASSNQRGYTF
>TRBD1|TRBJ2-7|-|16|TRBV6-5
TGTGCCAGCAGTTACTCCGGACAGGGTGGAATATACGAGCAGTACTTC
CASSYSGQGGIYEQYF
>-|TRBJ1-2|-|14|TRBV11-2
TGTGCCAGCAGCGCTATCGGGGGGGACTATGGCTACACCTTC
CASSAIGGDYGYTF
>TRBD2|TRBJ2-1|-|15|TRBV11-2
TGTGCCAGCAGCAAACTAGCGGGGGGGCCCTATGAGCAGTTCTTC
CASSKLAGGPYEQFF
>TRBD1|TRBJ1-2|-|14|TRBV6-5
TGTGCCAGCAGTTACGGGGGACAGAACTATGGCTACACCTTC
CASSYGGQNYGYTF
>TRBD1|TRBJ1-6|-|13|TRBV29-1
TGCAGCGTAACTGACAGGGCAGATTCACCCCTCCACTTT
CSVTDRADSPLHF
>TRBD1|TRBJ2-2|-|15|TRBV6-4
TGTGCCAGCAGTGAGGGGACAGTCGGTACCGGGGAGCTGTTTTTT
CASSEGTVGTGELFF
>TRBD2|TRBJ2-3|once|16|TRBV7-2
TGTGCCAGCAGCTTATTCCTAGCGGGGGGACCAGATACGCAGTATTTT
CASSLFLAGGPDTQYF
>-|TRBJ1-2|-|15|TRBV19
TGTGCCAGTGGCCTCGACAGGACAGCTAACTATGGCTACACCTTC
CASGLDRTANYGYTF
>TRBD1|TRBJ1-2|-|13|TRBV19
TGTGCCAGTAGTCTTGACAGGGTCTATGGCTACACCTTC
CASSLDRVYGYTF
>TRBD2|TRBJ2-2|-|15|TRBV29-1
TGCAGCGTCGCCTCAGCGGGGGGGCCGACCGGGGAGCTGTTTTTT
CSVASAGGPTGELFF
>-|TRBJ1-6|-|15|TRBV28
TGTGCCAGCGCCCCCCACAGATCTTATAATTCACCCCTCCACTTT
CASAPHRSYNSPLHF
>-|TRBJ1-2|-|16|TRBV10-3
TGTGCCATCAGTGCCCGGCGGGGGAGGTCGGGCTATGGCTACACCTTC
CAISARRGRSGYGYTF
>-|TRBJ2-1|-|15|TRBV2
TGTGCCAGCACCCGGTTGGCGGTTCTTAACAATGAGCAGTTCTTC
CASTRLAVLNNEQFF
>TRBD2|TRBJ2-5|once|16|TRBV19
TGTGCCAGTAGTTTAGTGTCGAGCGGGGGCCAAGAGACCCAGTACTTC
CASSLVSSGGQETQYF
>TRBD1|TRBJ2-7|-|12|TRBV30
TGTGCCTCAAAACAGGGGACCTACGAGCAGTACTTC
CASKQGTYEQYF
>TRBD1|TRBJ2-6|-|15|TRBV10-3
TGTGCCATCAGTGCACAGGGGCCCGGGGCCAACGTCCTGACTTTC
CAISAQGPGANVLTF
>TRBD1|TRBJ1-1|-|20|TRBV18
TGTGCCAGCTCCCGGACGATAAACAGGGGGCAGCCTAGGGGGAACACTGAAGCTTTCTTT
CASSRTINRGQPRGNTEAFF
>TRBD2|TRBJ2-5|-|15|TRBV19
TGTGCCAGTAGCACCGGGACTAGTATCCAAGAGACCCAGTACTTC
CASSTGTSIQETQYF
>-|TRBJ2-1|-|15|TRBV15
TGTGCCACCAGCAGAGTTGATCAGGCTAAGAATGAGCAGTTCTTC
CATSRVDQAKNEQFF
>TRBD1|TRBJ1-1|-|14|TRBV18
TGTGCCAGCTCACCACAGGGGGCGCGATCTGAAGCTTTCTTT
CASSPQGARSEAFF
>TRBD1|TRBJ2-7|-|15|TRBV12-5
TGTGCTAGTGGTTTGACGGACAGGGGGAACTACGAGCAGTACTTC
CASGLTDRGNYEQYF
>TRBD1|TRBJ2-7|-|14|TRBV6-5
TGTGCCAGTACGAACCGGGACAGAGTTTACGAGCAGTACTTC
CASTNRDRVYEQYF
>TRBD1|TRBJ1-4|-|15|TRBV5-1
TGCGCCAGCAGCAAGGGACAGGGAACTAATGAAAAACTGTTTTTT
CASSKGQGTNEKLFF
>TRBD1|TRBJ1-3|-|15|TRBV18
TGTGCCAGCTCACCGACAGGGCGGAGAATGAACACCATATATTTT
CASSPTGRRMNTIYF
>TRBD2|TRBJ2-1|once|15|TRBV10-3
TGTGCCATCAGTGGCGGCGGGGGGCCGTACAATGAGCAGTTCTTC
CAISGGGGPYNEQFF
>-|TRBJ1-3|few|17|TRBV4-1
TGCGCCAGCAGCCAAGGGATTCCGGGACACTCTGGAAACACCATATATTTT
CASSQGIPGHSGNTIYF
>TRBD1|TRBJ2-7|-|16|TRBV9
TGTGCCAGCAGCGGGGGGCGGGACAGGGGAAACTACGAGCAGTACTTC
CASSGGRDRGNYEQYF
>-|TRBJ1-5|-|13|TRBV19
TGTGCCAGTACCGTGGACGGGGATCAGCCCCAGCATTTT
CASTVDGDQPQHF
>-|TRBJ1-3|-|15|TRBV13
TGTGCCAGCAGCCAGAACAGGGTCTCTGGAAACACCATATATTTT
CASSQNRVSGNTIYF
>TRBD1|TRBJ1-6|-|16|TRBV7-9
TGTGCCAGCAGCTTAGGGGGACAGGGCCCCAGTAGGACCCTCCACTTT
CASSLGGQGPSRTLHF
>-|TRBJ2-3|-|15|TRBV9
TGTGCCAGCAGCGGCACAGGGTCGGGGATAGATACGCAGTATTTT
CASSGTGSGIDTQYF
>TRBD1|TRBJ2-2|-|13|TRBV29-1
TGCAGCGTTTTGGCAGGGGGCACCGGGGAGCTGTTTTTT
CSVLAGGTGELFF
>TRBD1|TRBJ1-1|-|15|TRBV3-1/TRBV3-2
TGTGCCAGCAGCCAGACAGGGGGCGCGGGGACTGAAGCTTTCTTT
CASSQTGGAGTEAFF
>TRBD2|TRBJ2-1|-|15|TRBV5-7
TGTGCCAGCAGCTTGCTAGCGGGGGCCTCCAATGAGCAGTTCTTC
CASSLLAGASNEQFF
>-|TRBJ1-5|-|13|TRBV18
TGTGCCAGCTCACCACAACTGAATCAGCCCCAGCATTTT
CASSPQLNQPQHF
>-|TRBJ2-3|-|13|TRBV28
TGTGCCAGCACCCCCGGGGGCACAGATACGCAGTATTTT
CASTPGGTDTQYF
>-|TRBJ1-1|-|15|TRBV19
TGTGCCAGTAGTAAGGAGGGCAGAGTTACTACTGAAGCTTTCTTT
CASSKEGRVTTEAFF